The 22 T cell receptor beta chains reported below all come from one sample, sequenced in a study. TCRdb independently ran MiXCR on the 5' RACE reads; one entry per CDR3 protein. The sample lists tens of thousands of distinct CDR3 sequences; roughly 29% were seen once. The sample was memory CD4+ T cells sorted from a lymph node. The subset: memory CD4+ T cells, CD4+CD45RO+CD25-. The receptors here all came from a female donor with breast cancer.

This clonotype has a handful of counts. The chain joins TRBV12-3 or TRBV12-4 to TRBJ2-6; a weak D match, TRBD1 (6 bases). CDR3 length: 15 residues. Trimming shortened V by 6 bases and J by 0 bases, and 9 bases separated the two germline ends. CDR3 sequence: CASRDSFSGANVLTF. Here the CDR3 DNA reads TGTGCCAGCAGGGACAGCTTCTCTGGGGCCAACGTCCTGACTTTC.

The table lists this clonotype with many counts. The chain is built from TRBV6-5 and TRBJ1-5; 7 bases line up with TRBD1. Germline-derived CDR1 and CDR2 are MNHEY and SVGAGI. With V trimmed by 4 bases and J by 4 bases, 1 base remained unmatched. The CDR3 length is 13 residues. CDR3 region: CASSWDRNQPQHF. CDR3 bases: TGTGCCAGCAGTTGGGACAGAAATCAGCCCCAGCATTTT.

The chain is built from TRBV7-3 and TRBJ2-7; 7 nucleotides agree with TRBD2. J was trimmed by 2 bases and V by 5 bases; bases with no gene match: 9. Germline values: CDR1 SGHTA, CDR2 FQGTGA. This CDR3 region has 15 residues. The CDR3 coding sequence is TGTGCCAGCAGCCTATCTACTAGCGCGACCTACGAGCAGTACTTC. It translates to CASSLSTSATYEQYF.

This clonotype has ten or more counts. The chain has TRBV5-1 and TRBJ1-1; possible D gene TRBD1, 6 bases. V was shortened by 2 bases and J by 4 bases, with 9 bases between the two germline ends. The CDR3 contains 13 residues. From germline, CDR1 is SGHRS and CDR2 YFSETQ. CDR3 nucleotides: TGCGCCAGCAGCTTCGGACAGACCACTGAAGCTTTCTTT. It translates to CASSFGQTTEAFF.

Only a few counts were recorded for this clonotype. This rearrangement joins TRBV7-2 to TRBJ2-1, with TRBD2 matching over 8 bases. V trimming: 4 bases; J trimming: 7 bases; junction bases outside the gene matches: 15. The CDR3 consists of 17 residues. Germline V CDR1 and CDR2: SGHTA, FQGNSA. CDR3 amino acids: CASSSQSGTSWTNEQFF. The CDR3, as DNA: TGTGCCAGCAGCTCTCAGTCCGGGACTAGTTGGACGAATGAGCAGTTCTTC. Together with reference TRBV7-2 and TRBJ2-1, the CDR3 gives the full variable domain: GAGVSQSPSNKVTEKGKDVELRCDPISGHTALYWYRQSLGQGLEFLIYFQGNSAPDKSGLPSDRFSAERTGGSVSTLTIQRTQQEDSAVYLCASSSQSGTSWTNEQFFGPGTRLTVL.

This clonotype has only a few counts. The chain is built from TRBV28 and TRBJ1-1; the D is unclear. The CDR3 sequence is 11 residues long. Trimming cost V 6 bases and J 1 base, with 3 bases left between them. Germline V gives CDR1 MDHEN, CDR2 SYDVKM. The CDR3 spells CASRWNTEAFF. In DNA, the CDR3 is TGTGCCAGCAGGTGGAACACTGAAGCTTTCTTT. The variable domain in full, completed from reference TRBV28 and TRBJ1-1, reads DVKVTQSSRYLVKRTGEKVFLECVQDMDHENMFWYRQDPGLGLRLIYFSYDVKMKEKGDIPEGYSVSREKKERFSLILESASTNQTSMYLCASRWNTEAFFGQGTRLTVV.

The count of this clonotype is one. The chain recombines TRBV20-1 with TRBJ2-1, with D possibly matching TRBD2 (6 bases). Trimming took off 1 base at V and 12 bases at J, with 13 bases between the two ends. CDR3 length equals 12 residues. Germline CDR1 DFQATT, CDR2 SNEGSKA (reference sequence). CDR3 amino acids: CSARVGGYTQFF. The CDR3 bases are TGCAGTGCTAGAGTCGGGGGATATACGCAGTTCTTC.

Comment on this clonotype: Relative to the germline gene, one junction end is altered; a read error may explain this. The CDR3 sequence: CAGSLNGDSSYEQYF. The CDR3 coding sequence is TGTGCCGGCAGCTTAAACGGGGACAGCTCCTACGAGCAGTACTTC. J is TRBJ2-7 and V is TRBV7-6, with 7 bases identical to TRBD1. The CDR3 runs 15 residues. The germline gives CDR1 SGHVS, CDR2 FNYEAQ.

The sample holds a few counts of this clonotype. V gene TRBV6-1 combines with J gene TRBJ2-7; D is unclear. V was trimmed by 5 bases and J by 7 bases, leaving 18 bases between them. CDR1 is MNHNS and CDR2 is SASEGT in the germline V gene. The CDR3 loop spans 14 amino acids. CDR3 bases: TGTGCCAGCAGTCCTATACGAGAGACTCCGGAGCAGTACTTC. Its translation: CASSPIRETPEQYF.

This clonotype turned up a few times. The chain links TRBV9 to TRBJ2-1; D may be TRBD2 (6 bases). CDR1 is SGDLS and CDR2 is YYNGEE in the germline V gene. V shed 0 bases and J shed 5 bases, with 21 bases lying between them. The CDR3 has 18 amino acids. The CDR3 reads CASSVAWGAGSGDNEQFF. DNA of the CDR3: TGTGCCAGCAGCGTAGCGTGGGGTGCGGGTAGCGGAGACAATGAGCAGTTCTTC.

The V gene is TRBV7-8, the J gene TRBJ2-2; 15 bases match TRBD2. With V trimmed by 5 bases and J by 5 bases, 6 bases remained unmatched. Germline assignment: CDR1 SGHVS and CDR2 FQNEAQ. CDR3 length equals 17 residues. CDR3 sequence: CASSRGLAGGWTGELFF. The CDR3 DNA sequence: TGTGCCAGCAGCAGGGGACTAGCGGGAGGTTGGACCGGGGAGCTGTTTTTT.

The gene calls are TRBV20-1 and TRBJ2-1, with D tentatively TRBD2 (6 bases). Germline V gives CDR1 DFQATT, CDR2 SNEGSKA (reference sequence). V dropped 3 bases and J dropped 4 bases, with 13 bases sitting between them. This CDR3 has 14 residues. CDR3 nucleotide sequence: TGCAGTGCTAGGTGGGGGAGGTCGTACAATGAGCAGTTCTTC. Translation: CSARWGRSYNEQFF.

The chain recombines TRBV20-1 with TRBJ1-6, with unresolved D. V was pared by 5 bases and J by 8 bases, with 13 bases between. Germline V lookup: CDR1 DFQATT, CDR2 SNEGSKA (reference sequence). CDR3 length: 13 residues. CDR3 in DNA: TGCAGTGCTCTCAGCGGTGTGTATTCACCCCTCCACTTT. The encoded protein is CSALSGVYSPLHF.

This clonotype was seen a handful of times. This sequence joins TRBV3-1 and TRBJ2-2; a possible D gene is TRBD1 (5 bases). The CDR3 length is 14 residues. Germline V lookup: CDR1 LGHDT, CDR2 YNNKEL (reference sequence). V was pared by 0 bases and J by 6 bases, with 8 bases between. CDR3 in DNA: TGTGCCAGCAGCCAAGAGGGGCTTTCCGGGGAGCTGTTTTTT. It translates to CASSQEGLSGELFF.

The chain joins TRBV18 to TRBJ1-1; D gene ambiguous. This CDR3 region has 15 residues. V was pared by 0 bases and J by 0 bases, with 8 bases between. Germline CDR1 KGHSH, CDR2 LQKENI. The CDR3 loop reads CASSPPSGLNTEAFF. The CDR3 coding sequence is TGTGCCAGCTCACCACCGAGTGGACTGAACACTGAAGCTTTCTTT. The complete variable domain, with remaining parts taken from reference TRBV18 and TRBJ1-1, reads NAGVMQNPRHLVRRRGQEARLRCSPMKGHSHVYWYRQLPEEGLKFMVYLQKENIIDESGMPKERFSAEFPKEGPSILRIQQVVRGDSAAYFCASSPPSGLNTEAFFGQGTRLTVV.

Comment on this clonotype: A much larger clone is a single base away; this may be a read error. The genes are TRBV5-1 and TRBJ2-5; no clear D gene. The CDR3 covers 11 residues. CDR1 SGHRS and CDR2 YFSETQ come from the germline V gene. In DNA, the CDR3 is TGCACCAGTACGCGAGAGGAGACCCAGTACTTC. Protein product: CTSTREETQYF.

In its sample, this clonotype was seen a few times. This chain joins TRBV24-1 and TRBJ1-2; 7 nucleotides align to TRBD1. Germline loops: CDR1 KGHDR, CDR2 SFDVKD. The CDR3 loop spans 15 amino acids. V was clipped by 4 bases and J by 6 bases; unmatched bases: 10. CDR3 nucleotides: TGTGCCACCAGTGACCCTCGGGAGGGGGCGGATGGCTACACCTTC. As protein: CATSDPREGADGYTF.

With regard to this clonotype: The CDR3 ends on some other residue instead of the conserved phenylalanine or tryptophan, so this is likely a read error. The chain joins TRBV20-1 to TRBJ2-7; D uncertain. This CDR3 has 11 residues. CDR1 is DFQATT, CDR2 SNEGSKA, per germline (reference sequence). Trimming took 0 bases from V and 6 from J, leaving 6 bases between them. The CDR3, as DNA: TGCAGTGCTAGAGAGGAAAGCGAGCAGTACTCC. Residues: CSAREESEQYS.

The chain couples TRBV9 to TRBJ2-2; TRBD2 is a possible D gene (7 bases). The V end was cut by 3 bases, the J end by 8 bases, with 17 bases between. CDR1 SGDLS and CDR2 YYNGEE come from the germline V gene. CDR3 size: 15 residues. CDR3 DNA sequence: TGTGCCAGCAGCGCCCTCGAAGGGGGAGGGGGGGAGCTGTTTTTT. Residues: CASSALEGGGGELFF.

Turning to this clonotype: The CDR3 ends on some other residue instead of the conserved phenylalanine or tryptophan, so this is likely a read error. The chain carries TRBV20-1 and TRBJ2-5; 10 bases map to TRBD2. The germline V gene encodes CDR1 DFQATT and CDR2 SNEGSKA (reference sequence). J was trimmed by 5 bases and V by 1 base; bases with no gene match: 10. CDR3 size: 16 residues. Here the CDR3 reads CSARVDSGGIRETQYL. The CDR3 region has the DNA TGCAGTGCTAGAGTCGATAGCGGGGGGATCAGGGAGACCCAGTACCTC.

The chain joins TRBV20-1 to TRBJ2-5; maybe TRBD1 (6 bases). Trimming took off 6 bases at V and 0 bases at J, with 14 bases between the two ends. Germline V gives CDR1 DFQATT, CDR2 SNEGSKA (reference sequence). CDR3 length: 14 amino acids. In DNA, the CDR3 is TGCAGTGCCCTCCGGGACACAGACCAAGAGACCCAGTACTTC. It is translated as CSALRDTDQETQYF.

Regarding this clonotype: Germline is not matched at one junction end, which may reflect a read error. The rearrangement uses TRBV4-3 and TRBJ1-5; D not certain. CDR3 length equals 14 residues. Germline CDR1 reads LGHNA; CDR2 reads YSLEER. The CDR3 DNA is TGCACCAGCAGCCAAGACCGGGCAAATCAGCCCCAGCATTTT. Translating gives CTSSQDRANQPQHF.